This TCR beta chain was identified in a study of blood T cells in healthy people across ages. Overall study results and limits: Older age coincided with a roughly linear decline in TCR beta diversity per million T cells. Calculation of diversity from one million T cells yielded estimates considered to be underestimates. Among long-lived donors, naive CD4+ cells were more numerous and diversity higher than in aged donors.

Alongside a J-beta primer mix, a sample-barcoded 5' primer served in a second PCR lasting about 6 to 12 cycles. TCRdb reanalysed the 5' RACE reads using MiXCR and keeps one entry per CDR3 protein. The sample lists 1.5 million to 2 million distinct CDR3 sequences; roughly two fifths were seen once. This clonotype was detected only a few times. No antigen is known for it. Donors each provided roughly 9.6 milliliters of peripheral blood. Germline-derived CDR1 and CDR2 are SEHNR and FQNEAQ (reference sequence). Between the trimmed V and J ends, which lost 5 bases and 0 bases, there was a span of 13 bases. The CDR3 length is 15 residues.

Sequencing used blood. This clonotype was obtained from a human donor in good health. This chain joins TRBV7-9 and TRBJ1-2; D ambiguous. The CDR3 reads CASSASDGANYGYTF. Written as DNA, the CDR3 is TGTGCCAGCAGCGCCTCAGACGGCGCTAACTATGGCTACACCTTC.